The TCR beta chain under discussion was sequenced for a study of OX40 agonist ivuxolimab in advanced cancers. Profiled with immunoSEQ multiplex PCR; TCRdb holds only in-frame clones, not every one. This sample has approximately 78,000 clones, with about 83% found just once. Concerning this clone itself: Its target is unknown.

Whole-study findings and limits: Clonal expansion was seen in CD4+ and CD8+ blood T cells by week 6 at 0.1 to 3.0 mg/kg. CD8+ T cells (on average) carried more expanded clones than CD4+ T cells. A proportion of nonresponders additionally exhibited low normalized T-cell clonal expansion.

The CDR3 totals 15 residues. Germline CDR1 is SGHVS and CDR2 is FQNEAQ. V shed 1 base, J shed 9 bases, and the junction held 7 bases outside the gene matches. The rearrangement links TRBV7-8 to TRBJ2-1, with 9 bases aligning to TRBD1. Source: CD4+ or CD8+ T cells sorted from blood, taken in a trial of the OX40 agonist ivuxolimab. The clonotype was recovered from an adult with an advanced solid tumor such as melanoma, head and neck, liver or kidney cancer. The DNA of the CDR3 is TGTGCCAGCAGCTTAGTGTCCGGGACAGGGACTGAGCAGTTCTTC. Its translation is CASSLVSGTGTEQFF.